Listed here are 12 T cell receptor beta chains from one sample, sequenced in a study of T cells in localized non-small cell lung cancer. Repertoires were generated with immunoSEQ multiplex PCR, while TCRdb's copy carries only in-frame clones and drops some. The sample shows 30,000 to 40,000 clones, over 65% of them seen only once. The sample in question was peripheral blood, obtained before any cancer treatment. Receptors originate from a male donor at least 60 years old with stage II squamous cell lung carcinoma.

The chain is built from TRBV18 and TRBJ1-1; TRBD1 matches at 9 bases. This CDR3 comprises 15 residues. The germline V gene encodes CDR1 KGHSH and CDR2 LQKENI. V gave up 3 bases and J gave up 3 bases; unmatched junction bases: 5. Here the CDR3 DNA reads TGTGCCAGCTCACCCGGGACAGGGTACGACACTGAAGCTTTCTTT. Protein: CASSPGTGYDTEAFF.

The V call is TRBV29-1, the J call TRBJ1-1, with D unclear. Per germline, CDR1 SQVTM and CDR2 ANQGSEA. The CDR3 contains 13 residues. Trimming cost V 4 bases and J 5 bases, with 14 bases left between them. The CDR3 sequence is CSVVLRVETEAFF. The CDR3 bases are TGCAGCGTTGTTTTGAGGGTGGAAACTGAAGCTTTCTTT. The full variable domain, its missing parts supplied by reference TRBV29-1 and TRBJ1-1, is SAVISQKPSRDICQRGTSLTIQCQVDSQVTMMFWYRQQPGQSLTLIATANQGSEATYESGFVIDKFPISRPNLTFSTLTVSNMSPEDSSIYLCSVVLRVETEAFFGQGTRLTVV.

The chain has TRBV15 and TRBJ1-1, with no clear D. Deletions cut 0 bases from V and 4 bases from J, with 12 bases between. Germline lookup yields CDR1 LNHNV and CDR2 YYDKDF (reference sequence). CDR3 length: 15 residues. The CDR3 spells CATSRDTRWGTEAFF. CDR3 in DNA: TGTGCCACCAGCAGAGATACCCGGTGGGGCACTGAAGCTTTCTTT. Filled out from reference TRBV15 and TRBJ1-1, the complete variable domain reads DAMVIQNPRYQVTQFGKPVTLSCSQTLNHNVMYWYQQKSSQAPKLLFHYYDKDFNNEADTPDNFQSRRPNTSFCFLDIRSPGLGDTAMYLCATSRDTRWGTEAFFGQGTRLTVV.

This clone was observed a handful of times. The CDR3 is CASSLGDRVGELFF. The CDR3 nucleotides are TGCGCCAGCAGCTTGGGTGACAGGGTCGGGGAGCTGTTTTTT. The chain links TRBV5-1 to TRBJ2-2; 7 bases fit TRBD1. Looked up from germline, CDR1 is SGHRS and CDR2 is YFSETQ. V lost 0 bases to trimming and J lost 7 bases; unmatched junction nucleotides: 3. The CDR3 contains 14 residues.

The V and J genes are TRBV14 and TRBJ1-6, with D maybe TRBD1 (6 bases). This CDR3 is 16 amino acids long. The V gene's germline CDR1 is SGHDN and CDR2 FVKESK. V was cut by 4 bases and J by 4 bases, with 14 bases left in between. CDR3 protein: CASSLVGRGYNSPLHF. The CDR3 DNA reads as TGTGCCAGCAGCCTAGTGGGCAGGGGTTATAATTCACCCCTCCACTTT.

V gene TRBV29-1 combines with J gene TRBJ2-3, with TRBD2 identical over 8 bases. The J segment lost 1 base and the V segment lost 8 bases, leaving 2 bases of the junction unmatched. The CDR3 extends over 12 amino acids. From germline, CDR1 is SQVTM and CDR2 ANQGSEA. The CDR3 region is CSSGGGTDTQYF. In DNA form, the CDR3 reads TGCAGCTCCGGGGGGGGCACAGATACGCAGTATTTT.

The chain joins TRBV7-6 to TRBJ2-1; D is possibly TRBD2 (6 bases). V lost 5 bases, J lost 3 bases, and 14 bases lay in between. From germline, CDR1 is SGHVS and CDR2 FNYEAQ. The CDR3 has 15 residues. Here the CDR3 DNA reads TGTGCCAGCAGCCCGGGAGAATGGGACTACAATGAGCAGTTCTTC. As protein: CASSPGEWDYNEQFF.

This clone is a singleton in its sample. This chain uses TRBV7-2 with TRBJ1-2, with 8 bases that match TRBD1. V shed 3 bases, J shed 3 bases, and the junction held 6 bases outside the gene matches. Germline CDR1 SGHTA, CDR2 FQGNSA. The CDR3 has 15 amino acids. DNA of the CDR3: TGTGCCAGCAGCTTCGGGACAGGCCCTTACTATGGCTACACCTTC. Translating it yields CASSFGTGPYYGYTF.

This chain links TRBV18 with TRBJ1-4; no definite D call. V shed 3 bases and J shed 8 bases, with 16 bases lying between them. The length of the CDR3 is 15 residues. The germline V gene has CDR1 KGHSH and CDR2 LQKENI. The CDR3 region is CASSPFDNMDEKLFF. CDR3 sequence (DNA): TGTGCCAGCTCACCCTTCGACAATATGGACGAAAAACTGTTTTTT. Together with reference TRBV18 and TRBJ1-4, the CDR3 gives the full variable domain: NAGVMQNPRHLVRRRGQEARLRCSPMKGHSHVYWYRQLPEEGLKFMVYLQKENIIDESGMPKERFSAEFPKEGPSILRIQQVVRGDSAAYFCASSPFDNMDEKLFFGSGTQLSVL.

The chain joins TRBV7-2 to TRBJ2-7; no definite D call. Trimming cost V 5 bases and J 2 bases, with 16 bases left between them. Looked up from germline, CDR1 is SGHTA and CDR2 is FQGNSA. This CDR3 is built from 15 residues. CDR3 in DNA: TGTGCCAGCAGCCCCGCTGTGACCCGCACCTACGAGCAGTACTTC. Its translation: CASSPAVTRTYEQYF. The full variable domain, rest sourced from reference TRBV7-2 and TRBJ2-7, is GAGVSQSPSNKVTEKGKDVELRCDPISGHTALYWYRQSLGQGLEFLIYFQGNSAPDKSGLPSDRFSAERTGGSVSTLTIQRTQQEDSAVYLCASSPAVTRTYEQYFGPGTRLTVT.

This clone showed up many times. This chain links TRBV5-1 with TRBJ2-7; 7 bases align to TRBD2. The V and J ends lost 3 bases and 4 bases, in that order; junction bases with no gene match: 4. Germline CDR1 and CDR2: SGHRS and YFSETQ. The CDR3 is 13 amino acids. The CDR3 spells CASSWEGRYEQYF. CDR3 nucleotides: TGCGCCAGCAGCTGGGAGGGGAGATACGAGCAGTACTTC.

The V and J genes are TRBV7-3 and TRBJ1-3; D gene uncertain. This CDR3 contains 13 residues. Trimming stripped 4 bases from V and 2 bases from J, with 6 bases between. Germline assignment: CDR1 SGHTA and CDR2 FQGTGA. The CDR3 bases are TGTGCCAGCAGCTCCCATACTGGAAACACCATATATTTT. This encodes CASSSHTGNTIYF. The full variable domain, in which reference TRBV7-3 and TRBJ1-3 provide the parts outside the CDR3, is GAGVSQTPSNKVTEKGKYVELRCDPISGHTALYWYRQSLGQGPEFLIYFQGTGAADDSGLPNDRFFAVRPEGSVSTLKIQRTERGDSAVYLCASSSHTGNTIYFGEGSWLTVV.